These T cell receptor beta chains were read from a single sample in a study of patients and donors after allogeneic stem cell transplantation. MiXCR was run by TCRdb on the RT-PCR reads, yielding one entry per CDR3 protein. Here the sample spans around 170,000 distinct CDR3 sequences, more than 20% being singletons. Sequenced: blood, either unsorted or a sorted T cell fraction (not recorded which). These receptors came from a human donor who was either an allogeneic HSCT recipient or a stem cell or donor lymphocyte infusion donor (not recorded which). It is not recorded whose cells these are; they may come from a transplant donor. Each CDR3 is given with its conserved first and last residue. The order of the fields is clone size, V gene, D gene, J gene, CDR3 DNA, CDR3 protein. The D gene is left open where the match is weak. Clone size is not always given. Where it is, it says once, few, many or a class for expanded clones.

abundance: NA
v_gene: TRBV12-3/TRBV12-4
d_gene: NA
j_gene: TRBJ2-3
CDR3nt: TGTGCCAGCAGTTCGTCAGATACGCAGTATTTT
CDR3aa: CASSSSDTQYF

abundance: few
v_gene: TRBV21-1
d_gene: NA
j_gene: TRBJ1-1
CDR3nt: TGTGCCAGCAGCATCTGGACAGCCGAACAAACTGAAGCTTTCTTT
CDR3aa: CASSIWTAEQTEAFF

abundance: NA
v_gene: TRBV29-1
d_gene: NA
j_gene: TRBJ1-2
CDR3nt: TGCAGCGTTGAGCCGATCAGGGGACAAAAATATGGCTACACCTTC
CDR3aa: CSVEPIRGQKYGYTF

abundance: few
v_gene: TRBV9
d_gene: NA
j_gene: TRBJ1-2
CDR3nt: TGTGCCAGCAGCGCACGGGACTCCCGTGTTGGTGGCTACACCTTC
CDR3aa: CASSARDSRVGGYTF

abundance: few
v_gene: TRBV5-5
d_gene: NA
j_gene: TRBJ2-2
CDR3nt: TGTGCCAGCAGCTTGGTAGGGCAGCCCGGGGAGCTGTTTTTT
CDR3aa: CASSLVGQPGELFF

abundance: many
v_gene: TRBV7-8
d_gene: NA
j_gene: TRBJ1-2
CDR3nt: TGTGCCAGCAGCTTAGAAGACGGACCCAGTAACTATGGCTACACCTTC
CDR3aa: CASSLEDGPSNYGYTF

abundance: NA
v_gene: TRBV9
d_gene: TRBD1
j_gene: TRBJ2-2
CDR3nt: TGTGCCAGCAGCGCTAGGACAGGGGCGAACACCGGGGAGCTGTTTTTT
CDR3aa: CASSARTGANTGELFF

abundance: NA
v_gene: TRBV10-2
d_gene: NA
j_gene: TRBJ1-6
CDR3nt: TGCGCCAGCAGTGAGTGGGGCAGGTGGTTACATTCACCCCTCCACTTT
CDR3aa: CASSEWGRWLHSPLHF

abundance: NA
v_gene: TRBV7-9
d_gene: TRBD2
j_gene: TRBJ2-7
CDR3nt: TGTGCCAGCAGCTTAGCGGGGACTAGCACCTACGAGCAGTACTTC
CDR3aa: CASSLAGTSTYEQYF

abundance: NA
v_gene: TRBV24-1
d_gene: TRBD2
j_gene: TRBJ2-7
CDR3nt: TGTGCCACCAGTGATTCTAGACTAGCCCGCTACGAGCAGTACTTC
CDR3aa: CATSDSRLARYEQYF

abundance: NA
v_gene: TRBV10-3
d_gene: NA
j_gene: TRBJ1-1
CDR3nt: TGTGCCATCAGTGTAGGACACCTGAACACTGAAGCTTTCTTT
CDR3aa: CAISVGHLNTEAFF

abundance: many
v_gene: TRBV15
d_gene: NA
j_gene: TRBJ1-5
CDR3nt: TGTGCCACCAGCAGAGGGACAGTTTATAGCAATCAGCCCCAGCATTTT
CDR3aa: CATSRGTVYSNQPQHF